This T cell receptor (beta chain) was retrieved from a study of identical twins. At least ten counts were recorded for this clonotype. The antigen is not known. Study observations and caveats: The study found that models underestimated out-of-frame TCR alpha sharing in monozygotic twins. Memory repertoires showed no such pattern, whereas abundant cord blood beta clonotypes carried fewer insertions. Out-of-frame alpha sequences common to twins exhibited an excess of low generation probability.

CDR1 is DFQATT and CDR2 is SNEGSKA in the germline V gene (reference sequence). V was pared by 3 bases and J by 3 bases, with 13 bases between. This CDR3 spans 14 amino acids. One entry per CDR3 protein, called by TCRdb with MiXCR from the 5' RACE reads. Of about 900,000 distinct CDR3 sequences listed, more than 9% are singletons. These same records also appear under a second study, on yellow fever vaccine responses in identical twins.

The sequenced sample was PBMCs. The sequence came from a woman aged 18-29 years in good health. V is TRBV20-1 and J is TRBJ2-3, with D unclear. The CDR3: CSASLPPGTDTQYF. In nucleotides, the CDR3 is TGCAGTGCTAGTTTACCCCCCGGGACAGATACGCAGTATTTT.